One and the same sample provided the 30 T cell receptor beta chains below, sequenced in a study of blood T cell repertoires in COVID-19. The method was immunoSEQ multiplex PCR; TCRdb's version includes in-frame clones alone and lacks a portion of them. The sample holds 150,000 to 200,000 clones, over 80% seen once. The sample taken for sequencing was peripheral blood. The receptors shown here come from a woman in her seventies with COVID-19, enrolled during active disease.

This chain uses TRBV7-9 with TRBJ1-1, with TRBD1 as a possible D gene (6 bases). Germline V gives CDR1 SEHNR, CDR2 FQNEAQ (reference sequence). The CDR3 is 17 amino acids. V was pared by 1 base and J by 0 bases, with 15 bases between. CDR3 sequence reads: CASSLGGGGALNTEAFF. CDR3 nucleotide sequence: TGTGCCAGCAGCTTAGGGGGCGGGGGCGCGTTGAACACTGAAGCTTTCTTT.

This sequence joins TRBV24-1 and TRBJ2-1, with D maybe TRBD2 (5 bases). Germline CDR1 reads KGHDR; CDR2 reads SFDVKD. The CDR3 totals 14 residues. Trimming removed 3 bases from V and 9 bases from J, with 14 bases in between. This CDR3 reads CATSDPSLAGEQFF. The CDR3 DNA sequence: TGTGCCACCAGTGATCCCTCGCTAGCAGGTGAGCAGTTCTTC.

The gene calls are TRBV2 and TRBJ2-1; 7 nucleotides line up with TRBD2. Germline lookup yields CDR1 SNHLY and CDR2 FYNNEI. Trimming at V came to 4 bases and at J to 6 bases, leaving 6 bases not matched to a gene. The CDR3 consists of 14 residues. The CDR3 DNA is TGTGCCAGCAGTGGGAGAGCGGGAAGCAATGAGCAGTTCTTC. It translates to CASSGRAGSNEQFF. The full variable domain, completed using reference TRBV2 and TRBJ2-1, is EPEVTQTPSHQVTQMGQEVILRCVPISNHLYFYWYRQILGQKVEFLVSFYNNEISEKSEIFDDQFSVERPDGSNFTLKIRSTKLEDSAMYFCASSGRAGSNEQFFGPGTRLTVL.

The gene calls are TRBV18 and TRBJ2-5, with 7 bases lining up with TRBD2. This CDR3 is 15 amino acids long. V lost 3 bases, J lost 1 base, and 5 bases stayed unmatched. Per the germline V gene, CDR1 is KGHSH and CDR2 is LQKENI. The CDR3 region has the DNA TGTGCCAGCTCACCTAATAGCGGGCGCCAAGAGACCCAGTACTTC. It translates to CASSPNSGRQETQYF. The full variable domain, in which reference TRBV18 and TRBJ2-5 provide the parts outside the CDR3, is NAGVMQNPRHLVRRRGQEARLRCSPMKGHSHVYWYRQLPEEGLKFMVYLQKENIIDESGMPKERFSAEFPKEGPSILRIQQVVRGDSAAYFCASSPNSGRQETQYFGPGTRLLVL.

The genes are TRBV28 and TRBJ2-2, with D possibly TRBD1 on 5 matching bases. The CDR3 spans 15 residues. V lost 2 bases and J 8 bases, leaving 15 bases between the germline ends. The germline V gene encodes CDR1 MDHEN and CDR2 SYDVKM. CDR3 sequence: CASSLGAHRVGELFF. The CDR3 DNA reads TGTGCCAGCAGTTTAGGGGCTCATCGCGTAGGGGAGCTGTTTTTT.

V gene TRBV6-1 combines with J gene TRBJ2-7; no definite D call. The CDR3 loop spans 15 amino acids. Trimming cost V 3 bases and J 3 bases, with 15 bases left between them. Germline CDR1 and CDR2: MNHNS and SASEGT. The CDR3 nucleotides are TGTGCCAGCAGTGACGAGCCCGGCGGCGGCTACGAGCAGTACTTC. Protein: CASSDEPGGGYEQYF.

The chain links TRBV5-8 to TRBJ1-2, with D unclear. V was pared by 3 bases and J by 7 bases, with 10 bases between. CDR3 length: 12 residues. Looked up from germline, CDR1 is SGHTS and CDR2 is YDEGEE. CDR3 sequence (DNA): TGTGCCAGCAGCTATTCGTTGAGTGGCTACACCTTC. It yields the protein CASSYSLSGYTF. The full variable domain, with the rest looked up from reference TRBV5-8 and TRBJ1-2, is EAGVTQSPTHLIKTRGQQATLRCSPISGHTSVYWYQQALGLGLQFLLWYDEGEERNRGNFPPRFSGRQFPNYSSELNVNALELEDSALYLCASSYSLSGYTFGSGTRLTVV.

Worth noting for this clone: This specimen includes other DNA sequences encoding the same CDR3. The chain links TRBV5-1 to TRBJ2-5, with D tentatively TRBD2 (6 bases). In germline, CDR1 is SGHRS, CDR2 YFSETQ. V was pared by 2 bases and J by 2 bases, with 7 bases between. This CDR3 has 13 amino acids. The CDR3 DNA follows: TGCGCCAGCAGCTTCAGCGGGCAAGAGACCCAGTACTTC. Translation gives CASSFSGQETQYF. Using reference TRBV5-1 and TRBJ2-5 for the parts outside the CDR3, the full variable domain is KAGVTQTPRYLIKTRGQQVTLSCSPISGHRSVSWYQQTPGQGLQFLFEYFSETQRNKGNFPGRFSGRQFSNSRSEMNVSTLELGDSALYLCASSFSGQETQYFGPGTRLLVL.

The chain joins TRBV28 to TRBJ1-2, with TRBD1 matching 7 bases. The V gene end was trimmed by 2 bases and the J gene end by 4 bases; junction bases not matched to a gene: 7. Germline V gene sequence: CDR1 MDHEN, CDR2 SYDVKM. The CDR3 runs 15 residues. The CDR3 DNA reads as TGTGCCAGCAGTTTACCTGGGACAGCTCTCTATGGCTACACCTTC. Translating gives CASSLPGTALYGYTF.

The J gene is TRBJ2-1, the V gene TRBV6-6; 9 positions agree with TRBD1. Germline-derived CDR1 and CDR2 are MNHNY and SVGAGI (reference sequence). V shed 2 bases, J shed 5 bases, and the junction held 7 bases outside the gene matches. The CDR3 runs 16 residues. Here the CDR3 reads CASSYKRTGDNNEQFF. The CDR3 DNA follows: TGTGCCAGCAGTTACAAAAGGACAGGGGATAACAATGAGCAGTTCTTC.

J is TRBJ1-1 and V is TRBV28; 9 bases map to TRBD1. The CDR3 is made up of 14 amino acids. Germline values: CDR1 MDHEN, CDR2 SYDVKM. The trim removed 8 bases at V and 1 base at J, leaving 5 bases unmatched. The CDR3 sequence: CASFLTGGNTEAFF. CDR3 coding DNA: TGTGCCAGCTTCCTGACAGGGGGGAACACTGAAGCTTTCTTT.

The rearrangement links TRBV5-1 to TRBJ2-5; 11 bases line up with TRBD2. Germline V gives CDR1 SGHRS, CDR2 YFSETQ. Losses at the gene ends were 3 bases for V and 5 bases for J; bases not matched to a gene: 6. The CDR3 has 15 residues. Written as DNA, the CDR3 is TGCGCCAGCAGCTCGGGACTAGCGGTCGGGGAGACCCAGTACTTC. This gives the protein CASSSGLAVGETQYF.

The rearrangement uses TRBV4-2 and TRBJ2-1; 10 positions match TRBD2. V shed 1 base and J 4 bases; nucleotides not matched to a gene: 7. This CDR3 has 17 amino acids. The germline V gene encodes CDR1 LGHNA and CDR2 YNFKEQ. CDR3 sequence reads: CASSQANLAGVYNEQFF. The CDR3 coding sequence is TGTGCCAGCAGCCAAGCGAATCTAGCGGGAGTGTACAATGAGCAGTTCTTC.

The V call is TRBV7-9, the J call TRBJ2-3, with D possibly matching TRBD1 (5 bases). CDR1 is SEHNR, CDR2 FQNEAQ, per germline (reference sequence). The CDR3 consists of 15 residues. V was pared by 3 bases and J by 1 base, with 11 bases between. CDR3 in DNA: TGTGCCAGCAGCTTTACAGGTTCACGCACAGATACGCAGTATTTT. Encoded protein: CASSFTGSRTDTQYF.

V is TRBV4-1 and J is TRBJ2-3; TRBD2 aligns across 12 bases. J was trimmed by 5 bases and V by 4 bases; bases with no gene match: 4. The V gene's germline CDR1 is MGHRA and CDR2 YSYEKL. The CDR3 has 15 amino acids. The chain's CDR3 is CASSRKLAGGDTQYF. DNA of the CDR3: TGCGCCAGCAGCCGGAAACTAGCGGGAGGAGATACGCAGTATTTT.

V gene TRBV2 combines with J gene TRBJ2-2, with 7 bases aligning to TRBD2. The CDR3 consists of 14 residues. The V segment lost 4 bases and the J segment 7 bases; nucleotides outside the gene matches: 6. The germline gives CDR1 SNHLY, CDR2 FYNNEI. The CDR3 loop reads CASSVAGEGGELFF. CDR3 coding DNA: TGTGCCAGCAGTGTCGCGGGAGAGGGCGGGGAGCTGTTTTTT.

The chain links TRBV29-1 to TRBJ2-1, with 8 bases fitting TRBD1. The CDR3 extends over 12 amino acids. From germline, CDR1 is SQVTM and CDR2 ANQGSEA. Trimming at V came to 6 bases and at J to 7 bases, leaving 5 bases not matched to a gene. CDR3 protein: CSVLRGLNEQFF. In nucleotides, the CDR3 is TGCAGCGTACTCAGGGGGCTAAATGAGCAGTTCTTC.

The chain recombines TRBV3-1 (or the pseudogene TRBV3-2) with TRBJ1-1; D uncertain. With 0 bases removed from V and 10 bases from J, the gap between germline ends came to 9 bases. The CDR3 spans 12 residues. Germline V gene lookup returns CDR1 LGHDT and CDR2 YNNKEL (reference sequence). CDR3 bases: TGTGCCAGCAGCCAAGATAAAAATCCAGCTTTCTTT. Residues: CASSQDKNPAFF.

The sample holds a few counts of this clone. CDR3 nucleotides: TGCGCCAGCAAGGCTGGGACAGGGGGCGCAGAGACCCAGTACTTC. The encoded protein is CASKAGTGGAETQYF. This rearrangement joins TRBV5-1 to TRBJ2-5; TRBD1 matches 12 bases. Germline assignment: CDR1 SGHRS and CDR2 YFSETQ. V trimming: 6 bases; J trimming: 4 bases; junction bases outside the gene matches: 7. The length of the CDR3 is 15 residues.

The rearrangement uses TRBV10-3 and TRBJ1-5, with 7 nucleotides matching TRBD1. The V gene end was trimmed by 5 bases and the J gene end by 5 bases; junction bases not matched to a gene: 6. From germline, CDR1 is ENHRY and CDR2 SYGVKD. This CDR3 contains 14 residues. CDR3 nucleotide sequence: TGTGCCATCAGTACCAGGGGGACGGATCAGCCCCAGCATTTT. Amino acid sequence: CAISTRGTDQPQHF.

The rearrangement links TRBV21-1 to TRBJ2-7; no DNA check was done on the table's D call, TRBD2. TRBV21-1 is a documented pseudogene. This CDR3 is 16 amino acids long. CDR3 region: CASSKVTSGSPYEQYF. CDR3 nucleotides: TGTGCCAGCAGCAAAGTTACTAGCGGGAGTCCCTACGAGCAGTACTTC.

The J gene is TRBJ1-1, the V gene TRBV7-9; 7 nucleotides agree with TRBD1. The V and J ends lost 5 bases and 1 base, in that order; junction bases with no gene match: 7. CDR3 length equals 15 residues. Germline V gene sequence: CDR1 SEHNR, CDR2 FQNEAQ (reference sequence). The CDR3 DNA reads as TGTGCCAGCAGCCCTTGGGACAGAGAGAACACTGAAGCTTTCTTT. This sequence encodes CASSPWDRENTEAFF.

The CDR3 reads CASSLVQGYGYTF. Here the CDR3 DNA reads TGCGCCAGCAGCTTGGTACAGGGGTATGGCTACACCTTC. This chain joins TRBV5-1 and TRBJ1-2, with TRBD1 matching 7 bases. The germline CDR1 and CDR2 sequences are SGHRS and YFSETQ. The ends lost 0 bases at V and 5 bases at J; junction bases unmatched: 1. This CDR3 comprises 13 residues.

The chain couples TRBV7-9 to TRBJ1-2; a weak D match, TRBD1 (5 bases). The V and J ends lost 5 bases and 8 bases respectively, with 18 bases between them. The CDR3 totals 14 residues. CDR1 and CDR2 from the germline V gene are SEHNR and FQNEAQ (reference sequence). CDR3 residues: CASSATGGLSGYTF. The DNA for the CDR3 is TGTGCCAGCAGCGCCACCGGGGGATTGTCGGGCTACACCTTC.

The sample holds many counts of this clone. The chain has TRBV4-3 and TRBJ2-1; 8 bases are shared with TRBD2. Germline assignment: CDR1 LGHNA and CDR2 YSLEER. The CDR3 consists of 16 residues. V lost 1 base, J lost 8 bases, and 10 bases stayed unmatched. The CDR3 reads CASSQGPGTRIYEQFF. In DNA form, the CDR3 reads TGCGCCAGCAGCCAAGGGCCCGGGACTAGGATCTATGAGCAGTTCTTC.

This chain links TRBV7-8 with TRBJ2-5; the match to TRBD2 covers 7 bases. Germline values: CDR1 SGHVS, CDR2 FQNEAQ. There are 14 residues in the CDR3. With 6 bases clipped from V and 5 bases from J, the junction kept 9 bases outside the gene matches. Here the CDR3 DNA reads TGTGCCAGCAGAGTTACGACTAGCCGGGAGACCCAGTACTTC. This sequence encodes CASRVTTSRETQYF.

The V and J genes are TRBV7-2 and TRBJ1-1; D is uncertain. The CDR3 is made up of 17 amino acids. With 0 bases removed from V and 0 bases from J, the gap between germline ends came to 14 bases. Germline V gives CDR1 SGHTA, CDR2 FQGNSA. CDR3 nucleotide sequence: TGTGCCAGCAGCTTAGCTGGGTCGCCACTAATGAACACTGAAGCTTTCTTT. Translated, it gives CASSLAGSPLMNTEAFF.

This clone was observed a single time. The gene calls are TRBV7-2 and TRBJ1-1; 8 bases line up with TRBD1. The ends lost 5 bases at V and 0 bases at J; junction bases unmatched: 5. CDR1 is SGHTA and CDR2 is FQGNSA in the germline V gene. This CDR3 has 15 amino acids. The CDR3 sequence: CASSPQGAMNTEAFF. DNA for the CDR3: TGTGCCAGCAGCCCCCAGGGGGCGATGAACACTGAAGCTTTCTTT.

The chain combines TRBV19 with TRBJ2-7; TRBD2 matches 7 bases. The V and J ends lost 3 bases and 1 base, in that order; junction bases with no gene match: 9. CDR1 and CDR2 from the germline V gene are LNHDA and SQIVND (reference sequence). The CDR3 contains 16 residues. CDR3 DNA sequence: TGTGCCAGTAGTATTGGCGCTAGCGGACTTTCCTACGAGCAGTACTTC. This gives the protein CASSIGASGLSYEQYF.

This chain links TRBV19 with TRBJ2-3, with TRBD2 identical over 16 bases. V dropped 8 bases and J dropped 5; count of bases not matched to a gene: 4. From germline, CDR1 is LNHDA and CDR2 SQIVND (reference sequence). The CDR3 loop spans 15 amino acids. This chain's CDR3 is CASGTSGRARDTQYF. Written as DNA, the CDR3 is TGTGCCAGTGGGACTAGCGGGAGGGCGAGAGATACGCAGTATTTT.